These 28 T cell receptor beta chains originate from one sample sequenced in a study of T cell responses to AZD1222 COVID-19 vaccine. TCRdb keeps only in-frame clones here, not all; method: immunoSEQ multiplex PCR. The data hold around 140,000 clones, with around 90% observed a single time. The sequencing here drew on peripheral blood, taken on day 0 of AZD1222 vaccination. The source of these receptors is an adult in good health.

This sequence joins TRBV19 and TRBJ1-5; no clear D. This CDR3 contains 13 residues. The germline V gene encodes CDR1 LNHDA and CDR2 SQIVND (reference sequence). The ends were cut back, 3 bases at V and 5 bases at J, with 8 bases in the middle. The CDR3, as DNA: TGTGCCAGTAGTATTCCGGGCTATCAGCCCCAGCATTTT. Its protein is CASSIPGYQPQHF.

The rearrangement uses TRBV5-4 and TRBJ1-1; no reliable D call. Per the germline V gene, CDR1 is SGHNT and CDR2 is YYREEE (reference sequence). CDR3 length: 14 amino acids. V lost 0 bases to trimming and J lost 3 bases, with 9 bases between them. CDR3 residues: CASSLAGLYTEAFF. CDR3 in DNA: TGTGCCAGCAGCTTGGCCGGTCTGTACACTGAAGCTTTCTTT.

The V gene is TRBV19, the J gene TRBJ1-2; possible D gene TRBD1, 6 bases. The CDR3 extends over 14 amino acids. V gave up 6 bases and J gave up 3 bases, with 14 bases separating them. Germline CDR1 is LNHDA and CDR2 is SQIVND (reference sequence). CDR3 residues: CASRRTGHDYGYTF. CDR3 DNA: TGTGCCAGTAGGAGAACAGGGCACGACTATGGCTACACCTTC.

The CDR3 nucleotides are TGCGCCAGCAGCATTGGACAGGGGAGGACTGAAGCTTTCTTT. This encodes CASSIGQGRTEAFF. The genes are TRBV5-1 and TRBJ1-1; 9 positions agree with TRBD1. From germline, CDR1 is SGHRS and CDR2 YFSETQ. After removal of 4 bases from V and 5 bases from J, the junction contained 6 bases not matched to a gene. The CDR3 is 14 amino acids.

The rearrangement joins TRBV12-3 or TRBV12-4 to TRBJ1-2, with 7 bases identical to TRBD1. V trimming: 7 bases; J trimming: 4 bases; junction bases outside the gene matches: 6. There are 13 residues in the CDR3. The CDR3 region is CASILGGGYGYTF. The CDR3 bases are TGTGCCAGCATCTTAGGGGGCGGCTATGGCTACACCTTC.

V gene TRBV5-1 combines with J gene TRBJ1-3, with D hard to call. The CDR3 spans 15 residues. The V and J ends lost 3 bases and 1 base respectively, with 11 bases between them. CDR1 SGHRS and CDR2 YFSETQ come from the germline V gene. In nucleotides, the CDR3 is TGCGCCAGCAGCTGGGAGGGAGGTTCTGGAAACACCATATATTTT. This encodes CASSWEGGSGNTIYF.

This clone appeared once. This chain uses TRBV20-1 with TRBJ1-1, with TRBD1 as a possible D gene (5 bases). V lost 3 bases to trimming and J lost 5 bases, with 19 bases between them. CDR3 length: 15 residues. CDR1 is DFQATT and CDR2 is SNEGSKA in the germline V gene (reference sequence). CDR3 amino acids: CSASKGRSVRTEAFF. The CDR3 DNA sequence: TGCAGTGCTAGTAAGGGGCGGAGCGTGAGGACTGAAGCTTTCTTT.

The CDR3 reads CASSSGLAGEDTQYF. DNA of the CDR3: TGTGCCAGCAGCTCGGGACTAGCGGGAGAAGATACGCAGTATTTT. The V and J genes are TRBV11-1 and TRBJ2-3, with 14 bases that match TRBD2. The CDR3 sequence is 15 residues long. After removal of 4 bases from V and 5 bases from J, the junction contained 2 bases not matched to a gene. Germline values: CDR1 SGHAT, CDR2 FQDESV (reference sequence).

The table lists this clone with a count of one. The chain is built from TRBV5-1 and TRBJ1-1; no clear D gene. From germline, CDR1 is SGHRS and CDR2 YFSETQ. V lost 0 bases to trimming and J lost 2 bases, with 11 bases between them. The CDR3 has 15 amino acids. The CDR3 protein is CASSLVSGGNTEAFF. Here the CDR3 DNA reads TGCGCCAGCAGCTTGGTGTCTGGAGGAAACACTGAAGCTTTCTTT.

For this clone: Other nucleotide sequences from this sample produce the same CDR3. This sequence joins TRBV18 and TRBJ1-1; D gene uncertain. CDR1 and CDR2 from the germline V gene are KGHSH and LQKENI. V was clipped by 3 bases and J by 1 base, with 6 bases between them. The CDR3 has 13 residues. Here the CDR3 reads CASSPRRNTEAFF. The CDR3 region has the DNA TGTGCCAGCTCACCGCGGAGGAACACTGAAGCTTTCTTT.

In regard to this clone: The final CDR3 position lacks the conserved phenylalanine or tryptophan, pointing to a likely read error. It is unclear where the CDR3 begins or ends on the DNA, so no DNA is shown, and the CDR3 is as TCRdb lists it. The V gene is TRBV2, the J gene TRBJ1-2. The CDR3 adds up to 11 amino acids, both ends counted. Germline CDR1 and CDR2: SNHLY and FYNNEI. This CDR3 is CASSLKDGLDI.

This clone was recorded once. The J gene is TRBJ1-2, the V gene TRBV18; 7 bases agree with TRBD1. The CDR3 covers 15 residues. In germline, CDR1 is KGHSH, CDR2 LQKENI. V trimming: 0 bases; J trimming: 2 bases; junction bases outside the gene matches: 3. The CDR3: CASSPPTGVNYGYTF. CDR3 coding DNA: TGTGCCAGCTCACCACCCACAGGGGTGAACTATGGCTACACCTTC. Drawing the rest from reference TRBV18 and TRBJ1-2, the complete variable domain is NAGVMQNPRHLVRRRGQEARLRCSPMKGHSHVYWYRQLPEEGLKFMVYLQKENIIDESGMPKERFSAEFPKEGPSILRIQQVVRGDSAAYFCASSPPTGVNYGYTFGSGTRLTVV.

Here the CDR3 reads CSVDIGFGGYTF. CDR3 coding DNA: TGCAGCGTTGATATAGGGTTTGGGGGCTACACCTTC. This chain connects TRBV29-1 to TRBJ1-2; D remains ambiguous. This CDR3 spans 12 amino acids. Germline CDR1 SQVTM, CDR2 ANQGSEA. V gave up 3 bases and J gave up 8 bases, with 13 bases separating them.

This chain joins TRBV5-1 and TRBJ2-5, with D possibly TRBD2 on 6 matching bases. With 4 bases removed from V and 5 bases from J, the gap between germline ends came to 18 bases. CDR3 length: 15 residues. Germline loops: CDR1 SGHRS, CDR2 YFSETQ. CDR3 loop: CASSQRELAMETQYF. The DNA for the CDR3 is TGCGCCAGCAGCCAAAGAGAACTAGCAATGGAGACCCAGTACTTC.

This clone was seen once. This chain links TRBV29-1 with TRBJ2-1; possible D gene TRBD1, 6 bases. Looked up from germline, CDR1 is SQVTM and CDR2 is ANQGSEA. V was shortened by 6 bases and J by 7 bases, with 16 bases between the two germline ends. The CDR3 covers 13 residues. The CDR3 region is CSVIVGGFNEQFF. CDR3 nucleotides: TGCAGCGTGATCGTAGGGGGATTTAATGAGCAGTTCTTC.

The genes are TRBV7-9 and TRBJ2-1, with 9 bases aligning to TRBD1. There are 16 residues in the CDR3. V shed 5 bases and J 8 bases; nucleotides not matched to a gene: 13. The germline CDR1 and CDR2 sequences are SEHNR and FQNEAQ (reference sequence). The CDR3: CASSPDRGTGSHEQFF. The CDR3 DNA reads TGTGCCAGCAGCCCGGACCGTGGGACAGGGTCCCATGAGCAGTTCTTC.

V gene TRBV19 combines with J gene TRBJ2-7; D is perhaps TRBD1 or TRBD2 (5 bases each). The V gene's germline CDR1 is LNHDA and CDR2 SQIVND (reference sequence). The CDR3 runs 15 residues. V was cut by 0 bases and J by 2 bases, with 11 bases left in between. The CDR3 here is CASSIEPGTPYEQYF. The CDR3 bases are TGTGCCAGTAGTATAGAACCAGGGACCCCCTACGAGCAGTACTTC.

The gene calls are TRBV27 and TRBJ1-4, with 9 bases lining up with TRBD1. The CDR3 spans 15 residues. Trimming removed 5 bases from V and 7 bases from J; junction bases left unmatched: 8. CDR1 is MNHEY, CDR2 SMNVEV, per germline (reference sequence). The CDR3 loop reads CASSPDRGFGEKLFF. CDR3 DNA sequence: TGTGCCAGCAGTCCGGACAGGGGCTTTGGTGAAAAACTGTTTTTT. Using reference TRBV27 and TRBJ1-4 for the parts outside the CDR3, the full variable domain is EAQVTQNPRYLITVTGKKLTVTCSQNMNHEYMSWYRQDPGLGLRQIYYSMNVEVTDKGDVPEGYKVSRKEKRNFPLILESPSPNQTSLYFCASSPDRGFGEKLFFGSGTQLSVL.

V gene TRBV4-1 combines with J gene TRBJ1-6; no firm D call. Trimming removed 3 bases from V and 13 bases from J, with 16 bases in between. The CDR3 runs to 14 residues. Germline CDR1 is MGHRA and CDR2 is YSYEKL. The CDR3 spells CASSQSDRLGPLHF. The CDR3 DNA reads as TGCGCCAGCAGCCAGTCGGACCGCCTGGGGCCCCTCCACTTT.

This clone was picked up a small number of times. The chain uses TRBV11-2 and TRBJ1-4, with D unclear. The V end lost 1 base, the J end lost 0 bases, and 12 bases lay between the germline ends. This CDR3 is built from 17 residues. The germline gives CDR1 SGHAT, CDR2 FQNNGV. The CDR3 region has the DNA TGTGCCAGCAGCTTAGTTTCCGGCCGTGCAACTAATGAAAAACTGTTTTTT. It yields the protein CASSLVSGRATNEKLFF.

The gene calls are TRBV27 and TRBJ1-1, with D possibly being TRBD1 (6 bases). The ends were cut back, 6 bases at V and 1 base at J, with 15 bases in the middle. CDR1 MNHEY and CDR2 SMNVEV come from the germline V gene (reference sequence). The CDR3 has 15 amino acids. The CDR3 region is CASSRSPGQNTEAFF. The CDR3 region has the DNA TGTGCCAGCAGCAGGAGCCCGGGACAGAACACTGAAGCTTTCTTT.

The CDR3, as DNA: TGCGCCAGCAGCCTAGGGTCTTCCTACGAGCAGTACTTC. As protein: CASSLGSSYEQYF. The V call is TRBV5-1, the J call TRBJ2-7; D remains unclear. V dropped 4 bases and J dropped 1 base, with 9 bases sitting between them. This CDR3 spans 13 amino acids. In germline, CDR1 is SGHRS, CDR2 YFSETQ.

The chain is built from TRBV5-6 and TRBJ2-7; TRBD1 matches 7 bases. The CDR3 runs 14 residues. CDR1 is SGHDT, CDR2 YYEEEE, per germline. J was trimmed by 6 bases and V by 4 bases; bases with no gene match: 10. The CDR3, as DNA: TGTGCCAGCAGCAGCCAGACAGGGTTGGGCGAGCAGTACTTC. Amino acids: CASSSQTGLGEQYF.

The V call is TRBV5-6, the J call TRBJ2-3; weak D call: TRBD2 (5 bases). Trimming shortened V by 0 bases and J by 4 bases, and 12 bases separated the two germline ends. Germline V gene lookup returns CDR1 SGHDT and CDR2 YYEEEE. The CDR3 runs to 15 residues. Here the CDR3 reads CASSLDLRRADTQYF. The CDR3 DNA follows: TGTGCCAGCAGCTTGGACCTACGGCGGGCAGATACGCAGTATTTT.

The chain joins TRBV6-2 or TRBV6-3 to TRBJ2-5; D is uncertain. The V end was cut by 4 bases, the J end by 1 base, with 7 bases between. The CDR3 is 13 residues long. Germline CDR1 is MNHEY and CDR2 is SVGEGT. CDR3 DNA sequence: TGTGCCAGCAGTTCCGACACCCAAGAGACCCAGTACTTC. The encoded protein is CASSSDTQETQYF.

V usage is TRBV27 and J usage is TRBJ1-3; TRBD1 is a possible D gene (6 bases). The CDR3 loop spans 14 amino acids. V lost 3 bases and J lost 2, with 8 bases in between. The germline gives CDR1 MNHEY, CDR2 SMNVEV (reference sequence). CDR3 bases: TGTGCCAGCAGTTTCAGGGGACCTGGAAACACCATATATTTT. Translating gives CASSFRGPGNTIYF.

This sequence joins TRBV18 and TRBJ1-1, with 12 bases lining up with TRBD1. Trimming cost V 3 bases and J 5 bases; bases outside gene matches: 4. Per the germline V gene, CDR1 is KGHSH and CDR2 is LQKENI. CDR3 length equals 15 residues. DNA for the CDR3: TGTGCCAGCTCACCGGGACAGGGGGCGCGGACTGAAGCTTTCTTT. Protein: CASSPGQGARTEAFF.

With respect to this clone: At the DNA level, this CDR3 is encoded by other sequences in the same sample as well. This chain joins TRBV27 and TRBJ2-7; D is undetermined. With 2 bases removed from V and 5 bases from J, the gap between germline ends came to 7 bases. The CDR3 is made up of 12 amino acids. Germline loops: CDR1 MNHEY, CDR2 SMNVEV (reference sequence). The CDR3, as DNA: TGTGCCAGCAGTTTAACTGGGAACGAGCAGTACTTC. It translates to CASSLTGNEQYF.